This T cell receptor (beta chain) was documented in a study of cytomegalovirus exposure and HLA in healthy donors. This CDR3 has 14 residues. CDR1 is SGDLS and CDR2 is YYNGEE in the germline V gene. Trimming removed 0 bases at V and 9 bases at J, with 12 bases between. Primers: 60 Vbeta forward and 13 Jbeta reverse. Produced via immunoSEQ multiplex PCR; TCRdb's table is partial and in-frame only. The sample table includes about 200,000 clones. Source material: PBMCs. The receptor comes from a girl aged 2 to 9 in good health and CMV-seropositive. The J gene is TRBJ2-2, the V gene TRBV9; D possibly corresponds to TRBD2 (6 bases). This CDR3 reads CASSVGGEARELFF. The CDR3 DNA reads TGTGCCAGCAGCGTAGGTGGGGAGGCGAGGGAGCTGTTTTTT.